The rows below give T cell receptor beta chains drawn from one sample of a study of identifying expanded T cells in peripheral blood. Sequencing used immunoSEQ multiplex PCR; TCRdb keeps in-frame clones, though not all of them. The data contain around 120,000 clones, around 89% of them singletons. The sequenced material came from blood. These TCRs come from a person aged 18 to 70 in good health. Both conserved end residues are part of each CDR3. D genes are given only for firm matches. A clone size is listed for some rows: how often the clone was seen (once, few, many), or a class if it is expanded.

>TRBJ2-2|.|.|TRBV7-9
TGTGCCAGCAGCGCCAAGACTAGTGGGACCGGGGAGCTGTTTTTT
CASSAKTSGTGELFF
>TRBJ1-2|.|.|TRBV15
TGTGCCACCAGCAGAGAACCGCCTTTGCGGACAAACTATGGCTACACCTTC
CATSREPPLRTNYGYTF
>TRBJ1-6|.|.|TRBV6-5
TGTGCCAGCAGTGAAATGGCACCCCTCCACTTT
CASSEMAPLHF
>TRBJ1-2|once|.|TRBV6-5
TGTGCCAGCAGCGCCAGTTACAGGGCGGGTGGCTACACCTTC
CASSASYRAGGYTF
>TRBJ1-5|.|.|TRBV5-5
TGTGCCAGCAGCCCCAGGGATTACAATCAGCCCCAGCATTTT
CASSPRDYNQPQHF
>TRBJ1-1|.|.|TRBV7-6
TGTGCCAGCAGCTTACGACGGAACACTGAAGCTTTCTTT
CASSLRRNTEAFF
>TRBJ2-3|.|.|TRBV7-2
TGTGCCAGCAGCTTAGGGACTCCCCGCACAGATACGCAGTATTTT
CASSLGTPRTDTQYF
>TRBJ2-3|.|TRBD1|TRBV4-3
TGCGCCAGCAGTCCCGGACAGGGCGCAGATACGCAGTATTTT
CASSPGQGADTQYF
>TRBJ2-1|.|TRBD2|TRBV11-2
TGTGCCAGCACGACTAGCGGGGCCTACAATGAGCAGTTCTTC
CASTTSGAYNEQFF
>TRBJ1-1|.|TRBD1|TRBV7-2
TGTGCCAGCAGCTTTGACAGGGGAGGCACTGAAGCTTTCTTT
CASSFDRGGTEAFF
>TRBJ2-7|.|.|TRBV7-6
TGTGCCAGCAGCTTAGTGGGGTACGAGCAGTACTTC
CASSLVGYEQYF